Below are 3 T cell receptor gamma chains sequenced from a single sample in a study of Vδ1+ human thymocytes listed by TCRdb under 2018. What the study reported, not specific to this receptor: Thymic TRG and TRD repertoires appeared highly polyclonal with Gaussian CDR3 length distributions, unlike oligoclonal peripheral blood repertoires.

No antigen has been identified for these receptors. Sequenced using an Illumina MiSeq. RNA extraction was performed with the RNeasy mini kit, and reverse transcription was done with Superscript III. CDR3 amplicons were generated by multiplex PCR with pooled V-gene forward primers and a constant-region reverse primer carrying Illumina adaptor overhangs. TCRdb called clones anew from the public reads via CATT; matching DNA rows were later pooled. Across this sample there are approximately 20,000 gamma-chain clones, with approximately 13% seen only once. The top ten constitute 1.5% to 2% of the sample. Specimen: Vdelta1+ gamma-delta thymocytes from the thymus. The sample's cell subset or site label is to be understood as: FACS-sorted CD3+ TCRalphabeta- TCRVdelta1+ TCRVdelta2- thymocytes. Every receptor here comes from a child less than two years old who had congenital heart surgery.

The chain carries TRGV9 and TRGJ1 or TRGJ2. The CDR3 runs 16 residues. V shed 3 bases and J 3 bases; nucleotides not matched to a gene: 14. CDR1 is GITISATS, CDR2 ISYDGTV, per germline (reference sequence). The CDR3 nucleotides read TGTGCCTTGTGGGAGCCTCGCAGAATGATTTATTATAAGAAACTCTTT. It encodes CALWEPRRMIYYKKLF.

This clone is categorized as medium-sized. A much larger clone sits a single nucleotide away, making a read error possible. This CDR3 is also generated by other DNA sequences in the sample. V usage is TRGV9 and J usage is TRGJ1 or TRGJ2. This CDR3 has 12 amino acids. Germline CDR1 reads GITISATS; CDR2 reads ISYDGTV (reference sequence). V gave up 1 base and J gave up 5 bases; unmatched junction bases: 2. DNA for the CDR3: TGTGCCTTGTGGGAGGTCCATTATAAGAAACTCTTT. Translating gives CALWEVHYKKLF.

This clone was seen a few times. A much larger clone differs by one base, so this may be a read error. The sample contains more than one DNA sequence encoding this CDR3. The rearrangement links TRGV5 to TRGJ1 or TRGJ2. The germline V gene encodes CDR1 VINAFY and CDR2 YDVSNSKD. The CDR3 is 11 residues long. The chain's CDR3 is CATWDNYKKLF. The CDR3 DNA follows: TGTGCCACATGGGACAATTATAAGAAACTCTTT.